These 3 T cell receptor beta chains were sequenced from one sample in a study of cytomegalovirus exposure and HLA in healthy donors. The PCR ran on 60 Vbeta and 13 Jbeta primers. Data came from immunoSEQ multiplex PCR; TCRdb stores just in-frame clones and leaves some out. The sample includes some 200,000 clones, 10% to 15% of them seen just once. Sequencing was done on a sample of PBMCs. All receptors derive from a man aged 50 to 60 in good health and CMV-seropositive.

The V call is TRBV5-6, the J call TRBJ2-1; D perhaps matches TRBD2 (6 bases). The germline V gene has CDR1 SGHDT and CDR2 YYEEEE. The germline V and J ends were trimmed by 0 bases and 5 bases, with 12 bases remaining between them. There are 15 residues in the CDR3. The CDR3 nucleotides are TGTGCCAGCAGCTTGGTGGGGGGATCGAACAATGAGCAGTTCTTC. As protein: CASSLVGGSNNEQFF.

This clone was picked up a small number of times. This chain uses TRBV19 with TRBJ2-2; D ambiguous. Germline V gives CDR1 LNHDA, CDR2 SQIVND (reference sequence). The CDR3 has 14 residues. Trimming removed 1 base from V and 4 bases from J, with 7 bases in between. CDR3 bases: TGTGCCAGTAGTATAGGGCCTCTCACCGGGGAGCTGTTTTTT. It codes for CASSIGPLTGELFF.

This clone was detected a few times. The chain recombines TRBV4-3 with TRBJ1-4, with TRBD1 matching over 9 bases. J was trimmed by 3 bases and V by 4 bases; bases with no gene match: 6. The CDR3 sequence is 16 residues long. Germline CDR1 is LGHNA and CDR2 is YSLEER. CDR3 in amino acids: CASSPGQGPPNEKLFF. CDR3 DNA sequence: TGCGCCAGCAGCCCCGGACAGGGGCCGCCTAATGAAAAACTGTTTTTT.